This TCR beta chain was captured by sequencing in a study of radiotherapy plus CTLA-4 blockade in lung cancer. General study findings and limits: It was early blood T cell clone dynamics, with interferon-beta, that reportedly best predicted response. Radiotherapy was combined with ipilimumab, and tumor-derived TCR clones then expanded in blood.

The CDR3 is 15 amino acids. Germline V gene lookup returns CDR1 SGHTA and CDR2 FQGNSA. The trim removed 0 bases at V and 6 bases at J, leaving 3 bases unmatched. Ipilimumab-mediated CTLA-4 blockade plus focal radiation was given to patients having chemo-refractory metastatic non-small-cell lung cancer. The data were produced by immunoSEQ multiplex PCR, yet TCRdb's version contains in-frame clones alone and is incomplete. The sample contains roughly 50,000 clones, approximately 90% of which appear only once. About this clone: Its specificity is unknown.

The TCR comes from a human donor with non-small cell lung cancer whose response to radiotherapy plus ipilimumab could not be evaluated. Sequencing used peripheral blood, obtained from a patient treated with radiotherapy plus ipilimumab. The chain is built from TRBV7-2 and TRBJ2-2, with 8 positions matching TRBD1. The CDR3 DNA follows: TGTGCCAGCAGCTTAGCGCTGACAGGGGCCGGGGAGCTGTTTTTT. Its translation: CASSLALTGAGELFF.